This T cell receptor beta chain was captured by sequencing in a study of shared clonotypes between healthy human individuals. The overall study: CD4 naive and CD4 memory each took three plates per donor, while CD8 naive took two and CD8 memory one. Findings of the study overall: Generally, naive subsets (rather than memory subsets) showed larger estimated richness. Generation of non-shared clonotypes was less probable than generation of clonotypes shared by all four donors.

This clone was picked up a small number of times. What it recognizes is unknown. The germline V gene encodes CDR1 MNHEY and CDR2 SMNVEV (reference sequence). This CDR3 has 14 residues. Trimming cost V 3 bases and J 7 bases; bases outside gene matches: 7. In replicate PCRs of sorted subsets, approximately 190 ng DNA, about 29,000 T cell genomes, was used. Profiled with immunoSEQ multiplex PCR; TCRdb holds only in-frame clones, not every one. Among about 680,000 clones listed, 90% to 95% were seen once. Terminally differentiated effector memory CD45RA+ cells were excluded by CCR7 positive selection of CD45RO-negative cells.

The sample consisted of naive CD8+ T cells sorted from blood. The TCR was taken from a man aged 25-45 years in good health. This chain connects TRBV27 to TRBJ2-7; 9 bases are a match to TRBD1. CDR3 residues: CASSLLDRGWEQYF. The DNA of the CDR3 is TGTGCCAGCAGTTTGCTCGACAGGGGGTGGGAGCAGTACTTC.